Described below is a single T cell receptor beta chain sequence and its context. Original processing methods: Reference gene primer amplification in the assay estimated nucleated cell counts. The data were produced by immunoSEQ multiplex PCR, yet TCRdb's version contains in-frame clones alone and is incomplete. V and J calls and clone size are those listed in that table; D and trimming were worked out from the DNA. The data hold fewer than 150,000 clones, with around 83% observed a single time. This sample was included in a study of blood T cell repertoires in COVID-19. The germline CDR1 and CDR2 sequences are SGHRS and YFSETQ. Trimming took 3 bases from V and 8 from J; bases not matched to a gene: 10. The CDR3 has 14 residues.

V is TRBV5-1 and J is TRBJ1-2; 7 bases line up with TRBD1. Sequenced: peripheral blood. This clonotype originated in a man aged 35-49 years with acute or convalescent COVID-19. In DNA, the CDR3 is TGCGCCAGCAGCTCTAGGATTACAGGGGACGGCTACACCTTC. Residues: CASSSRITGDGYTF.